Listed here are 16 T cell receptor beta chains from one sample, sequenced in a study of OX40 agonist ivuxolimab in advanced cancers. Clones were read by immunoSEQ multiplex PCR, and TCRdb kept only the in-frame ones, dropping some. The sample includes approximately 100,000 clones, 90% of them seen just once. The source was CD4+ or CD8+ T cells sorted from blood, collected in a trial of the OX40 agonist ivuxolimab. These receptors all come from an adult with an advanced solid tumor such as melanoma, head and neck, liver or kidney cancer.

The CDR3 region is CASSLEGVPYEQYF. The CDR3 DNA reads as TGTGCCAGCAGTTTAGAGGGGGTTCCCTACGAGCAGTACTTC. This chain links TRBV28 with TRBJ2-7, with TRBD1 as a possible D gene (6 bases). This CDR3 has 14 residues. Trimming pared 2 bases from V and 2 bases from J, leaving 10 bases between. Per the germline V gene, CDR1 is MDHEN and CDR2 is SYDVKM.

The V call is TRBV6-5, the J call TRBJ2-7; D possibly corresponds to TRBD1 (6 bases). Germline CDR1 MNHEY, CDR2 SVGAGI. V lost 6 bases and J 4 bases, leaving 10 bases between the germline ends. The CDR3 covers 12 residues. The CDR3 sequence is CASRETGYEQYF. In DNA, the CDR3 is TGTGCCAGCAGAGAAACAGGGTACGAGCAGTACTTC.

This clone was observed once. The chain is built from TRBV5-1 and TRBJ2-7; 12 bases map to TRBD2. Losses at the gene ends were 4 bases for V and 2 bases for J; bases not matched to a gene: 7. Germline loops: CDR1 SGHRS, CDR2 YFSETQ. The CDR3 consists of 16 residues. CDR3 residues: CASSPGTSGYPYEQYF. The DNA for the CDR3 is TGCGCCAGCAGCCCTGGGACTAGCGGGTACCCCTACGAGCAGTACTTC.

The chain joins TRBV9 to TRBJ2-1; TRBD1 matches 9 bases. Germline CDR1 and CDR2: SGDLS and YYNGEE. V shed 2 bases and J 0 bases; nucleotides not matched to a gene: 6. The CDR3 consists of 17 residues. This CDR3 reads CASSVTGGASSYNEQFF. The DNA for the CDR3 is TGTGCCAGCAGCGTTACAGGGGGCGCGAGCTCCTACAATGAGCAGTTCTTC. Full variable domain (outside the CDR3, taken from reference TRBV9 and TRBJ2-1): DSGVTQTPKHLITATGQRVTLRCSPRSGDLSVYWYQQSLDQGLQFLIQYYNGEERAKGNILERFSAQQFPDLHSELNLSSLELGDSALYFCASSVTGGASSYNEQFFGPGTRLTVL.

This chain connects TRBV18 to TRBJ1-4, with a tentative D call TRBD1 (5 bases). Trimming shortened V by 3 bases and J by 5 bases, and 13 bases separated the two germline ends. The CDR3 spans 15 residues. Germline CDR1 is KGHSH and CDR2 is LQKENI. In DNA form, the CDR3 reads TGTGCCAGCTCACCCCGGGGCAGCCTAAATGAAAAACTGTTTTTT. This sequence encodes CASSPRGSLNEKLFF.

A few counts support this clone. The gene calls are TRBV4-3 and TRBJ2-5; 8 bases map to TRBD2. The CDR3 runs to 18 residues. With 0 bases clipped from V and 5 bases from J, the junction kept 14 bases outside the gene matches. Germline V gene sequence: CDR1 LGHNA, CDR2 YSLEER. The CDR3 DNA is TGCGCCAGCAGCCAAGATTCAGACGGGAGGGCCGACTGGGAGACCCAGTACTTC. It specifies CASSQDSDGRADWETQYF.

The chain uses TRBV14 and TRBJ1-3; no firm D call. Trimming removed 1 base from V and 0 bases from J, with 4 bases in between. CDR1 is SGHDN and CDR2 is FVKESK in the germline V gene. The CDR3 has 14 amino acids. CDR3 sequence: CASSQGSSGNTIYF. CDR3 DNA: TGTGCCAGCAGCCAAGGCAGCTCTGGAAACACCATATATTTT.

This chain joins TRBV5-6 and TRBJ1-2; maybe TRBD1 (5 bases). The CDR3 spans 15 residues. Germline V lookup: CDR1 SGHDT, CDR2 YYEEEE. V lost 0 bases and J 4 bases, leaving 13 bases between the germline ends. CDR3 bases: TGTGCCAGCAGCTTGGGCCGGGGGAAAGGCTATGGCTACACCTTC. It translates to CASSLGRGKGYGYTF.

This clone has a single count. J is TRBJ2-1 and V is TRBV4-2; 15 bases map to TRBD2. The CDR3 totals 19 residues. The V gene's germline CDR1 is LGHNA and CDR2 YNFKEQ. V was clipped by 6 bases and J by 3 bases; unmatched bases: 12. In DNA, the CDR3 is TGTGCCAGCAGATCAGCCGCAGAGGGACTAGCGGGAGGCTACAATGAGCAGTTCTTC. The encoded protein is CASRSAAEGLAGGYNEQFF.

The chain couples TRBV7-2 to TRBJ2-1; D might be TRBD1 (6 bases). The CDR3 loop spans 16 amino acids. The germline V gene encodes CDR1 SGHTA and CDR2 FQGNSA. The ends were cut back, 6 bases at V and 8 bases at J, with 23 bases in the middle. The CDR3 loop is CASSRTEARPAHEQFF. In DNA form, the CDR3 reads TGTGCCAGCAGTCGGACAGAGGCTAGGCCTGCCCATGAGCAGTTCTTC.

This chain connects TRBV27 to TRBJ2-1; 10 bases align to TRBD2. V lost 2 bases to trimming and J lost 2 bases; unmatched junction nucleotides: 9. CDR1 and CDR2 (germline): MNHEY, SMNVEV (reference sequence). The CDR3 has 18 amino acids. The DNA of the CDR3 is TGTGCCAGCAGTTTAACACGGACTAGCGGAGGGGCCTACAATGAGCAGTTCTTC. Amino acid sequence: CASSLTRTSGGAYNEQFF.

V and J are TRBV7-3 and TRBJ2-7; 7 bases align to TRBD1. Trimming cost V 5 bases and J 3 bases; bases outside gene matches: 7. The CDR3 covers 14 residues. The germline CDR1 and CDR2 sequences are SGHTA and FQGTGA. The CDR3 DNA is TGTGCCAGCAGCATAGACAGGGAGATCTACGAGCAGTACTTC. It is translated as CASSIDREIYEQYF.

This clone came up once. The chain links TRBV5-1 to TRBJ2-4; TRBD1 might be the D (5 bases). CDR3 length: 15 residues. Germline values: CDR1 SGHRS, CDR2 YFSETQ. Deletions cut 1 base from V and 3 bases from J, with 11 bases between. CDR3 nucleotides: TGCGCCAGCAGCTTGTCAGGGTTTGACAAAAACATTCAGTACTTC. Translating it yields CASSLSGFDKNIQYF.

The V call is TRBV5-1, the J call TRBJ2-2, with 8 bases that match TRBD2. CDR3 size: 16 residues. CDR1 and CDR2 from the germline V gene are SGHRS and YFSETQ. With V trimmed by 0 bases and J by 5 bases, 6 bases remained unmatched. CDR3 residues: CASSLGGAGVTGELFF. CDR3 DNA: TGCGCCAGCAGCTTGGGTGGAGCGGGAGTTACCGGGGAGCTGTTTTTT.

This clone was seen only once. This chain connects TRBV5-1 to TRBJ2-4; 16 bases map to TRBD2. The CDR3 loop spans 17 amino acids. Trimming cost V 4 bases and J 0 bases; bases outside gene matches: 1. The germline V gene has CDR1 SGHRS and CDR2 YFSETQ. CDR3 coding DNA: TGCGCCAGCAGCGGGACTAGCGGGAGGGGAGCCAAAAACATTCAGTACTTC. Protein: CASSGTSGRGAKNIQYF.

This rearrangement joins TRBV12-5 to TRBJ2-2; no firm D call. Germline V gene sequence: CDR1 LGHNT, CDR2 FRNRAP. The CDR3 loop spans 15 amino acids. V was trimmed by 5 bases and J by 0 bases, leaving 10 bases between them. CDR3 amino acids: CASGVRRPNTGELFF. The CDR3 nucleotides are TGTGCTAGTGGTGTGAGGCGGCCGAACACCGGGGAGCTGTTTTTT.